The sequence of this TCR beta chain was determined in a study of vaccination and CD4 T cells after COVID-19. Study context: Cells were stimulated with overlapping spike peptide pools from SARS-CoV-2, HCoV-NL63, HCoV-OC43 and HCoV-229E.

With the Oncomine TCR Beta short-read assay, DNA from cultured CD4+ T cells was sequenced. A single record per CDR3 protein comes from TCRdb applying MiXCR to the PCR reads. The sample has 12,000 to 15,000 distinct CDR3 sequences; approximately 30% are singletons. This clonotype was counted only a few times. Its target is unknown. Treatment in this sample: approximately 9-day PBMC culture with coronavirus spike peptide pools or control peptides (ViraFEST assay). The CDR3 consists of 13 residues. V was trimmed by 3 bases and J by 4 bases, leaving 10 bases between them. Germline V gives CDR1 DFQATT, CDR2 SNEGSKA (reference sequence).

The receptor comes from a human donor with COVID-19. V gene TRBV20-1 combines with J gene TRBJ2-1, with a tentative D call TRBD1 (5 bases). The sample comprised cultured CD4+ T cells from blood. The CDR3 DNA reads as TGCAGTGCTAGGTTACCAGGGTACAATGAGCAGTTCTTC. Its protein product is CSARLPGYNEQFF.